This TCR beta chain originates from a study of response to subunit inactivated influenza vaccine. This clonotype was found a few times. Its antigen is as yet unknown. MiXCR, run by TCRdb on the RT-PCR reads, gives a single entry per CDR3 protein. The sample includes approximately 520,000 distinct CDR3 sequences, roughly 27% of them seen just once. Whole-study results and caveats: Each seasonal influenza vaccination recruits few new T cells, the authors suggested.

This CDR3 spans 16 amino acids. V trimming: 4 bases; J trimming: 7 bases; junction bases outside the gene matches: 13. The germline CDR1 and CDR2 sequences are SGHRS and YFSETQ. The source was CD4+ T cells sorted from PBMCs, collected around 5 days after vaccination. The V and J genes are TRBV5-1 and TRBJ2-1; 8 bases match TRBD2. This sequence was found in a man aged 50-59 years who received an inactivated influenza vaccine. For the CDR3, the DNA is TGCGCCAGCAGCGCGCACCAATCCGGGGGGGCGAATGAGCAGTTCTTC. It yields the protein CASSAHQSGGANEQFF.